A selection of T cell receptor beta chains follows, all from one sample in a study of shared clonotypes between healthy human individuals. Measured with immunoSEQ multiplex PCR; TCRdb has only the in-frame clones, and not every one. The data contain some 790,000 clones, around 70% of them singletons. Material: memory CD4+ T cells sorted from blood. The origin of the receptors is a woman in her 30s in good health. Each CDR3 is given with its conserved first and last residue. D genes are given only for firm matches. Clone size is given for some rows only: seen once, a few or many times, or a class if the clone is expanded.

>NA|TRBJ1-3|NA|TRBV25-1
TGTGCCAGCAGTGAACAGGGCTCTGGAAACACCATATATTTT
CASSEQGSGNTIYF
>NA|TRBJ2-5|NA|TRBV18
TGTGCCAGCTCACCTGAAGAGACCCAGTACTTC
CASSPEETQYF
>NA|TRBJ1-3|NA|TRBV5-1
TGCGCCAGCAGCTTGGGTTCAGCTGGAAACACCATATATTTT
CASSLGSAGNTIYF
>NA|TRBJ2-2|NA|TRBV7-7
TGTGCCAGCAGCTTAGGATCTAGCATCGGGGAGCTGTTTTTT
CASSLGSSIGELFF
>NA|TRBJ1-5|NA|TRBV2
TGTGCCAGCAGTGCGGGGGAGACTCAGCCCCAGCATTTT
CASSAGETQPQHF
>NA|TRBJ2-7|NA|TRBV7-9
TGTGCCAGCAGCCGCAGACCGGAGGCGGGCTACGAGCAGTACTTC
CASSRRPEAGYEQYF
>NA|TRBJ2-5|NA|TRBV7-8
TGTGCCAGCAGCTTATCGACAGGCCAGGGGCCCCAAGAGACCCAGTACTTC
CASSLSTGQGPQETQYF
>NA|TRBJ2-1|NA|TRBV2
TGTGCCAGCAGGGACTCATTGGCAGCGGGCGATGAGCAGTTCTTC
CASRDSLAAGDEQFF
>TRBD2|TRBJ2-7|once|TRBV27
TGTGCCAGCAGTCCAGGGAGGGTGTCCTACGAGCAGTACTTC
CASSPGRVSYEQYF
>NA|TRBJ1-2|few|TRBV6-5
TGTGCCAGCAGTTACGGCACGAACTATGGCTACACCTTC
CASSYGTNYGYTF
>TRBD2|TRBJ2-5|NA|TRBV9
TGTGCCAGCAGCCCTGCCCGCGGGACTAGCGGGAAAGAGACCCAGTACTTC
CASSPARGTSGKETQYF
>TRBD2|TRBJ2-7|NA|TRBV4-2
TGTGCCAGCAGCCAAAAAGTAGCCGCGGGAGCGGACTCCTACGAGCAGTACTTC
CASSQKVAAGADSYEQYF